This is a list of T cell receptor beta chains from one sample in a study of blood T cell repertoires in COVID-19. Sequencing was performed with immunoSEQ multiplex PCR; in TCRdb, only in-frame clones are kept and a portion is missing. The data show 74,000 or so clones, with over 75% seen just once and roughly 2.3% held by the top ten. The source material was peripheral blood. The receptors come from a human donor in a cohort sampled during active COVID-19. Each CDR3 is given with its conserved first and last residue. D genes are given only for firm matches. The listing skips clone size in some rows; elsewhere it reads once, few, many or a size class.

d_call j_call clone_size v_call cdr3_aa cdr3_nt
NA TRBJ2-5 NA TRBV7-2 CASSSRETQYF TGTGCCAGCAGCTCCCGGGAGACCCAGTACTTC
TRBD1 TRBJ1-2 NA TRBV5-1 CASSSGQGIYGYTF TGCGCCAGCAGCTCCGGACAGGGGATTTATGGCTACACCTTC
TRBD1 TRBJ1-1 NA TRBV28 CASSSTGLNTEAFF TGTGCCAGCAGTTCGACAGGGTTAAACACTGAAGCTTTCTTT
TRBD2 TRBJ2-3 NA TRBV4-3 CASSPRLAGEGLAGTQYF TGCGCCAGCAGCCCTCGACTAGCGGGAGAAGGCTTAGCTGGTACGCAGTATTTT
TRBD1 TRBJ1-2 NA TRBV5-1 CASSLAGQGDYGYTF TGCGCCAGCAGCTTGGCGGGACAGGGAGACTATGGCTACACCTTC
TRBD1 TRBJ1-2 NA TRBV6-5 CASSPTGYGYTF TGTGCCAGCAGTCCGACAGGGTATGGCTACACCTTC
NA TRBJ1-2 NA TRBV3-1/TRBV3-2 CASSQESWTDGYTF TGTGCCAGCAGCCAAGAGTCATGGACAGATGGCTACACCTTC
NA TRBJ1-1 NA TRBV27 CASRYLGQNTEAFF TGTGCCAGCAGGTATCTTGGACAGAACACTGAAGCTTTCTTT
NA TRBJ1-1 NA TRBV10-2 CASSETPRMDTEAFF TGCGCCAGCAGTGAGACACCCCGTATGGACACTGAAGCTTTCTTT
TRBD1 TRBJ1-2 NA TRBV28 CASSLWDRPGGHGYTF TGTGCCAGCAGTTTGTGGGACAGGCCGGGGGGACATGGCTACACCTTC
NA TRBJ1-2 NA TRBV15 CATSRVRDYGYTF TGTGCCACCAGCAGAGTCCGGGACTATGGCTACACCTTC
NA TRBJ2-3 NA TRBV9 CASSVDGKDTQYF TGTGCCAGCAGCGTAGACGGGAAGGATACGCAGTATTTT
TRBD1 TRBJ1-6 once TRBV6-4 CARGQPPIPNSPLHF TGTGCCAGGGGACAGCCACCAATTCCTAATTCACCCCTCCACTTT
TRBD2 TRBJ2-7 NA TRBV4-1 CASSQGPGTSVYEQYF TGCGCCAGCAGCCAAGGTCCCGGGACTAGCGTTTACGAGCAGTACTTC
NA TRBJ1-3 NA TRBV10-1 CASSEGEFSGNTIYF TGCGCCAGCAGCGAAGGGGAATTCTCTGGAAACACCATATATTTT
NA TRBJ2-7 NA TRBV4-1 CASSTDRYSYEQYF TGCGCCAGCAGTACCGACAGATACTCCTACGAGCAGTACTTC
NA TRBJ1-5 NA TRBV7-8 CASSPRQDSNQPQHF TGTGCCAGCAGCCCCCGCCAGGATAGCAATCAGCCCCAGCATTTT
NA TRBJ2-3 NA TRBV7-3 CASSPWASATDTQYF TGTGCCAGCAGCCCTTGGGCTAGCGCCACAGATACGCAGTATTTT
NA TRBJ2-5 NA TRBV28 CASARALTIYQETQYF TGTGCCAGCGCCAGGGCGCTCACGATTTACCAAGAGACCCAGTACTTC
NA TRBJ1-5 few TRBV2 CASSEDMGLVAVQPQHF TGTGCCAGCAGTGAAGATATGGGGCTGGTGGCGGTTCAGCCCCAGCATTTT
TRBD2 TRBJ2-3 NA TRBV19 CASSHLAGGPTDTQYF TGTGCCAGTAGTCATCTAGCGGGGGGCCCCACAGATACGCAGTATTTT
NA TRBJ2-7 NA TRBV7-2 CASSETRYEQYF TGTGCCAGCAGCGAGACAAGATACGAGCAGTACTTC
TRBD2 TRBJ2-1 NA TRBV27 CASSLYAGGPAEQFF TGTGCCAGCAGTTTATACGCGGGGGGGCCGGCTGAGCAGTTCTTC
NA TRBJ1-1 few TRBV18 CASSPGHLRDTEAFF TGTGCCAGCTCACCGGGACACCTGAGGGACACTGAAGCTTTCTTT
NA TRBJ1-4 NA TRBV4-1 CASSLERGRGEKLFF TGCGCCAGCAGCCTAGAAAGGGGAAGAGGTGAAAAACTGTTTTTT
NA TRBJ1-4 few TRBV18 CASSRELAGSNEKLFF TGTGCCAGCTCCCGTGAGTTGGCAGGGTCTAATGAAAAACTGTTTTTT
NA TRBJ2-3 NA TRBV7-2 CASSSPFRSRDTQYF TGTGCCAGCAGCTCCCCCTTTCGGTCCCGAGATACGCAGTATTTT
NA TRBJ2-5 NA TRBV3-1/TRBV3-2 CASSQETARAETQYF TGTGCCAGCAGCCAAGAAACCGCGCGAGCAGAGACCCAGTACTTC
NA TRBJ1-1 once TRBV6-4 CASSVQWNTEAFF TGTGCCAGCAGTGTACAGTGGAACACTGAAGCTTTCTTT
NA TRBJ1-2 NA TRBV10-3 CAITLAGREGGYTF TGTGCCATCACATTAGCCGGCAGAGAGGGTGGCTACACCTTC
TRBD2 TRBJ2-1 NA TRBV9 CASSAGGPVNEQFF TGTGCCAGCTCAGCGGGAGGGCCTGTCAATGAGCAGTTCTTC
NA TRBJ1-4 NA TRBV7-6 CASRAADNEKLFF TGTGCCAGCAGAGCGGCGGATAATGAAAAACTGTTTTTT
TRBD1 TRBJ1-1 NA TRBV27 CASSRSRDRVIEAFF TGTGCCAGCAGTAGGTCTCGGGACAGGGTTATTGAAGCTTTCTTT
TRBD1 TRBJ1-5 NA TRBV15 CATSKQGDNQPQHF TGTGCCACCAGCAAACAGGGGGACAATCAGCCCCAGCATTTT
NA TRBJ1-2 once TRBV3-1/TRBV3-2 CASSLSGRSGYTF TGTGCCAGCAGTCTAAGCGGGCGTTCAGGCTACACCTTC
TRBD2 TRBJ2-1 NA TRBV2 CASALAVSYNEQFF TGTGCCAGCGCTCTAGCGGTCTCCTACAATGAGCAGTTCTTC
NA TRBJ2-2 NA TRBV10-2 CASSEQGQGKAGELFF TGCGCCAGCAGTGAGCAGGGGCAGGGGAAGGCCGGGGAGCTGTTTTTT
TRBD2 TRBJ2-2 NA TRBV5-5 CASSPWGGGTGELFF TGTGCCAGCAGTCCCTGGGGCGGGGGTACCGGGGAGCTGTTTTTT
TRBD1 TRBJ2-7 NA TRBV9 CASSVEGQGSTEQYF TGTGCCAGCAGCGTAGAGGGACAGGGGTCGACCGAGCAGTACTTC
NA TRBJ1-5 NA TRBV28 CASSPDTRNQPQHF TGTGCCAGCAGTCCCGACACACGCAATCAGCCCCAGCATTTT
NA TRBJ1-3 NA TRBV13 CASSLGLVYSGNTIYF TGTGCCAGCAGCTTAGGCCTGGTCTACTCTGGAAACACCATATATTTT
NA TRBJ2-7 NA TRBV19 CASSIGTNLIIYEQYF TGTGCCAGTAGTATCGGGACAAACCTGATCATCTACGAGCAGTACTTC
NA TRBJ1-1 NA TRBV4-2 CASSQPGLKATEAFF TGTGCCAGCAGCCAGCCGGGACTCAAGGCCACTGAAGCTTTCTTT
NA TRBJ1-2 NA TRBV4-3 CASSHPDGTGGYTF TGCGCCAGCAGCCACCCTGATGGAACGGGAGGTTACACCTTC
TRBD1 TRBJ1-5 once TRBV9 CASSGGQGGQPQHF TGTGCCAGCAGTGGGGGACAGGGAGGCCAGCCCCAGCATTTT
NA TRBJ2-1 once TRBV18 CASSLGDLSYNEQFF TGTGCCAGCTCACTGGGAGATCTCTCCTACAATGAGCAGTTCTTC
TRBD1 TRBJ2-3 NA TRBV5-6 CASSRGLGTGGADTQYF TGTGCCAGCAGCAGGGGATTGGGGACAGGGGGCGCAGATACGCAGTATTTT
TRBD1 TRBJ2-7 NA TRBV10-3 CASHPGTEAYEQYF TGTGCCTCCCACCCCGGGACAGAAGCCTACGAGCAGTACTTC
NA TRBJ1-5 NA TRBV19 CASSMLERPQHF TGTGCCAGTAGTATGTTGGAGCGGCCCCAGCATTTT